This TCR beta chain was retrieved from a study of cytomegalovirus exposure and HLA in healthy donors. Trimming left V 3 bases short and J 0 bases short, with 7 bases between. The CDR3 contains 14 residues. The germline CDR1 and CDR2 sequences are LNHNV and YYDKDF (reference sequence). PCR employed 60 Vbeta and 13 Jbeta primers. Sequencing was performed with immunoSEQ multiplex PCR; in TCRdb, only in-frame clones are kept and a portion is missing. Here the sample table reports 200,000 to 250,000 clones. With regard to this clone: Its specificity is not known.

Whole-study results and caveats: Among immune exposure information, only CMV serostatus was available. Most CMV-associated TCR beta chains appeared HLA-restricted in a later analysis. One variant, a missense change in DCLRE1C, was linked in a later analysis to TCR beta V- and J-gene trimming.

Nominally healthy donors were sampled, though unrecorded immune exposures were likely. Input material: PBMCs. The sequence was obtained from a girl aged 2 to 9 in good health and CMV-seropositive. The rearrangement joins TRBV15 to TRBJ2-3; the D gene is possibly TRBD2 (5 bases). The CDR3 spells CATSRGGSTDTQYF. Written as DNA, the CDR3 is TGTGCCACCAGCAGGGGCGGGAGCACAGATACGCAGTATTTT.